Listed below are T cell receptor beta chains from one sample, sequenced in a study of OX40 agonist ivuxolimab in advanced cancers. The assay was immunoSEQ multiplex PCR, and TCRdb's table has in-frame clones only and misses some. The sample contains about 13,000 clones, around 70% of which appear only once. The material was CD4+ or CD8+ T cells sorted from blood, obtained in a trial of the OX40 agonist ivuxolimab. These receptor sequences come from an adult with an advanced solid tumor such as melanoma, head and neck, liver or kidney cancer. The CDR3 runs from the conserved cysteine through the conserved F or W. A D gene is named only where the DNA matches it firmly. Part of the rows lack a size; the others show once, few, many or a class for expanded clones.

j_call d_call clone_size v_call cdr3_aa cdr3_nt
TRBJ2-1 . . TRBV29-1 CSVGVGAEQFF TGCAGCGTTGGTGTAGGGGCCGAGCAGTTCTTC
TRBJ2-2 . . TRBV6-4 CASSAVAENTGELFF TGTGCCAGCAGTGCAGTGGCAGAGAACACCGGGGAGCTGTTTTTT
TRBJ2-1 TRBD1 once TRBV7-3 CASSEQGYNEQFF TGTGCCAGCAGCGAACAGGGGTACAATGAGCAGTTCTTC
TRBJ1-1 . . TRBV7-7 CASSWGGSEAFF TGTGCCAGCAGCTGGGGAGGATCTGAAGCTTTCTTT
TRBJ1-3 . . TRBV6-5 CASSEGGTGNTIYF TGTGCCAGCAGTGAAGGGGGGACTGGAAACACCATATATTTT
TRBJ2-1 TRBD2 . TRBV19 CASTEAGGNEQFF TGTGCCAGTACCGAGGCGGGGGGCAATGAGCAGTTCTTC
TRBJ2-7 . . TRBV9 CASSVYFGAYEQYF TGTGCCAGCAGCGTATATTTCGGAGCCTACGAGCAGTACTTC
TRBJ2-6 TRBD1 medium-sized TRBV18 CASSMTGYGANVLTF TGTGCCAGCTCTATGACAGGGTACGGGGCCAACGTCCTGACTTTC
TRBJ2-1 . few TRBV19 CASTSEWDIEGEQFF TGTGCCAGTACCTCAGAGTGGGATATAGAGGGTGAGCAGTTCTTC
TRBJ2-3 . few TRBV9 CASSVGGAGGDTQYF TGTGCCAGCAGCGTAGGCGGTGCGGGTGGAGATACGCAGTATTTT